The rows below give T cell receptor beta chains drawn from one sample of a study of CD8+ T cells in alopecia areata. TCRdb's table, derived via immunoSEQ multiplex PCR, lists solely in-frame clones and lacks some. This sample carries about 120,000 clones, around 56% of them seen once, and the ten largest clones take 0.46%. Sequenced material: CD4+ T cells sorted from blood, taken at week 4, from a patient treated with tofacitinib. The receptors were sampled from a human donor with alopecia areata. CDR3s leave out the opening cysteine and the closing phenylalanine or tryptophan. Each record gives: J gene, V gene, CDR3 length, CDR3 protein.

j_gene: TRBJ2-3; v_gene: TRBV7-8; len: 14; CDR3aa: ASSWRGLAGADTQY
j_gene: TRBJ2-7; v_gene: TRBV30; len: 13; CDR3aa: AWSGSGTSGREQY
j_gene: TRBJ2-3; v_gene: TRBV7-2; len: 14; CDR3aa: ASSLGLAGRTDTQY
j_gene: TRBJ1-5; v_gene: TRBV23-1; len: 10; CDR3aa: ASSHSNQPQH
j_gene: TRBJ1-2; v_gene: TRBV30; len: 12; CDR3aa: AWSHSGRSYGYT
j_gene: TRBJ1-1; v_gene: TRBV4-2; len: 13; CDR3aa: ASSQDGEGRTEAF
j_gene: TRBJ2-3; v_gene: TRBV29-1; len: 13; CDR3aa: SVGATSGGTDTQY
j_gene: TRBJ1-1; v_gene: TRBV29-1; len: 11; CDR3aa: STWGGMNTEAF
j_gene: TRBJ2-3; v_gene: TRBV29-1; len: 11; CDR3aa: SAITDRADTQY
j_gene: TRBJ2-7; v_gene: TRBV29-1; len: 10; CDR3aa: SAGTDSYEQY
j_gene: TRBJ2-5; v_gene: TRBV7-3; len: 11; CDR3aa: ASSGDPRETQY
j_gene: TRBJ1-2; v_gene: TRBV7-2; len: 16; CDR3aa: ASSLVTLRTGSVYGYT
j_gene: TRBJ1-2; v_gene: TRBV2; len: 13; CDR3aa: ASIIARGSARGYT
j_gene: TRBJ2-2; v_gene: TRBV9; len: 13; CDR3aa: ASSVAGDLTGELF
j_gene: TRBJ2-6; v_gene: TRBV19; len: 13; CDR3aa: ASRALTRGANVLT
j_gene: TRBJ2-6; v_gene: TRBV5-6; len: 14; CDR3aa: ASSFQFSSGANVLT
j_gene: TRBJ1-2; v_gene: TRBV4-1; len: 15; CDR3aa: ASSHTLRDRAGYGYT
j_gene: TRBJ2-1; v_gene: TRBV5-6; len: 9; CDR3aa: ASSLGNEQF
j_gene: TRBJ1-3; v_gene: TRBV15; len: 12; CDR3aa: ATSRTGPGNTIY
j_gene: TRBJ1-2; v_gene: TRBV30; len: 12; CDR3aa: AWSVGTGNYGYT
j_gene: TRBJ1-5; v_gene: TRBV30; len: 13; CDR3aa: AWRVGGGGNQPQH
j_gene: TRBJ2-6; v_gene: TRBV30; len: 14; CDR3aa: AWGRTGSSGANVLT
j_gene: TRBJ1-5; v_gene: TRBV29-1; len: 10; CDR3aa: SVAGDGQPQH
j_gene: TRBJ2-1; v_gene: TRBV4-1; len: 14; CDR3aa: ASRPLSGSSYNEQF
j_gene: TRBJ2-5; v_gene: TRBV5-4; len: 12; CDR3aa: ASSLTPLEETQY
j_gene: TRBJ2-7; v_gene: TRBV13; len: 13; CDR3aa: ASSLVQGSSYEQY
j_gene: TRBJ2-2; v_gene: TRBV30; len: 17; CDR3aa: AWRPTGTGGGSNTGELF
j_gene: TRBJ1-2; v_gene: TRBV29-1; len: 11; CDR3aa: SIEGQGGYGYT